The T cell receptor beta chain under discussion was sequenced for a study of blood T cell repertoires in COVID-19. Study-level background: The origin of the acute and convalescent COVID-19 samples was the United States, Italy and Spain.

Germline assignment: CDR1 SGHDT and CDR2 YYEEEE. With 2 bases removed from V and 6 bases from J, the gap between germline ends came to 4 bases. This CDR3 is built from 11 residues. Patients from Seattle were sampled longitudinally, starting during active infection. Per the original data handling: Estimates of nucleated cell counts were drawn from the amplification of reference gene primers. Generated by immunoSEQ multiplex PCR, the TCRdb table keeps only in-frame clones and is missing some. V, J and clone size are taken as reported in that table, and D and trimming were inferred from the DNA itself. The sample comprises around 370,000 clones, 88% of which are singletons, and around 6.6% rests with the top ten.

The genes are TRBV5-6 and TRBJ2-3; D remains unclear. The receptor was derived from a woman between 70 and 85 years old with COVID-19, enrolled during active disease. The sequencing sample was made of peripheral blood. As DNA, the CDR3 is TGTGCCAGCAGCTTTATGGATACGCAGTATTTT. It yields the protein CASSFMDTQYF.